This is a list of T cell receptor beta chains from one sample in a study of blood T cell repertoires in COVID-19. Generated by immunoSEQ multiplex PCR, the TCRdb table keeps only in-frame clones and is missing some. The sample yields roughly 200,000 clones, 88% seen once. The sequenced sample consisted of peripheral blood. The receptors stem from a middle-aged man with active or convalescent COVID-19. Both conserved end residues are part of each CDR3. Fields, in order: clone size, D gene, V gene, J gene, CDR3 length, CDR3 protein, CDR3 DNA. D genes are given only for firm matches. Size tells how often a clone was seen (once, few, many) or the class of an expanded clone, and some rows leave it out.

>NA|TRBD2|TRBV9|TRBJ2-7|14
CASSGTSGSYEQYF
TGTGCCAGCAGCGGGACTAGCGGTTCTTACGAGCAGTACTTC
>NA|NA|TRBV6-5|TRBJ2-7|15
CASSYADNPSYEQYF
TGTGCCAGCAGTTACGCCGACAACCCATCCTACGAGCAGTACTTC
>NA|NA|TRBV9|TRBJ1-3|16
CASSLGQVGVGNTIYF
TGTGCCAGCTCTCTGGGACAAGTCGGAGTGGGAAACACCATATATTTT
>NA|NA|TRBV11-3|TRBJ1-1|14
CASSLDSLDTEAFF
TGTGCCAGCAGCTTAGACAGTTTGGACACTGAAGCTTTCTTT
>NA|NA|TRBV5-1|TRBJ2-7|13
CASSKRSSYEQYF
TGCGCCAGCAGCAAACGGAGCTCCTACGAGCAGTACTTC
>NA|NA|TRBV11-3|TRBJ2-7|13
CASSLVASVEQYF
TGTGCCAGCAGCTTAGTTGCTAGCGTCGAGCAGTACTTC
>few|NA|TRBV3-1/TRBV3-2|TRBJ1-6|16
CASSQARGTHNSPLHF
TGTGCCAGCAGCCAAGCTCGCGGGACTCATAATTCACCCCTCCACTTT
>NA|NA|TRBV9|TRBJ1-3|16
CASSPELSGSGNTIYF
TGTGCCAGCAGCCCCGAGTTAAGTGGGAGTGGAAACACCATATATTTT
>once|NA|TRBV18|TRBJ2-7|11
CASQGRDEQYF
TGTGCCAGCCAGGGCCGGGACGAGCAGTACTTC
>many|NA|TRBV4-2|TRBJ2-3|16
CASSQDPDSHADTQYF
TGTGCCAGCAGCCAAGATCCCGACAGTCATGCGGATACGCAGTATTTT
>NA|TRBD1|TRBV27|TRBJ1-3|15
CASSDRGTSGNTIYF
TGTGCCAGCAGTGACAGGGGAACCTCTGGAAACACCATATATTTT
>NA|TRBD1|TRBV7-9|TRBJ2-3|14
CASSFVRGQDTQYF
TGTGCCAGCAGCTTTGTCAGGGGGCAAGATACGCAGTATTTT
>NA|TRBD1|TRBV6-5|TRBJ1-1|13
CASSNRGNTEAFF
TGTGCCAGCAGTAACAGGGGGAACACTGAAGCTTTCTTT
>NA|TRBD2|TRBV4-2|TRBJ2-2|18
CASSQDLPGGLSTGELFF
TGTGCCAGCAGCCAAGATCTCCCGGGGGGACTGTCGACCGGGGAGCTGTTTTTT
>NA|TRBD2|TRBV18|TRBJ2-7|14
CASSPGLAEYEQYF
TGTGCCAGCTCACCAGGGCTAGCGGAGTACGAGCAGTACTTC
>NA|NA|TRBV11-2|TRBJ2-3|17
CASSLTRAAASTDTQYF
TGTGCCAGCAGCTTAACTAGGGCGGCAGCAAGCACAGATACGCAGTATTTT
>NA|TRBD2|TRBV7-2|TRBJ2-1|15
CASSWRTSDYNEQFF
TGTGCCAGCAGCTGGCGGACTAGCGACTACAATGAGCAGTTCTTC
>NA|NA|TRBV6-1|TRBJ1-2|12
CASSETARGYTF
TGTGCCAGCAGTGAGACAGCACGTGGCTACACCTTC
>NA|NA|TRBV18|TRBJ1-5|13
CASSPGGDQPQHF
TGTGCCAGCTCACCCGGGGGGGATCAGCCCCAGCATTTT
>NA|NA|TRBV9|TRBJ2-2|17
CASSTPLGGPGTGELFF
TGTGCCAGCAGCACCCCCCTGGGGGGGCCGGGCACCGGGGAGCTGTTTTTT
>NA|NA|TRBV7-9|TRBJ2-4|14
CASSSLRGLDIQYF
TGTGCCAGCAGTTCTCTGAGGGGACTGGACATTCAGTACTTC
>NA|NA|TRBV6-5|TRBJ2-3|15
CASNDGGEGSDTQYF
TGTGCCAGCAACGACGGGGGTGAGGGTTCAGATACGCAGTATTTT
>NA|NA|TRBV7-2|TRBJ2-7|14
CASSLQDRTYEQYF
TGTGCCAGCAGCTTGCAGGACAGAACCTACGAGCAGTACTTC
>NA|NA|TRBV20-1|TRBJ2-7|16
CSASSQGKTSSYEQYF
TGCAGTGCTAGTAGCCAGGGGAAGACGAGCTCCTACGAGCAGTACTTC
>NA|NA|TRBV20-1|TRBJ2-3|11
CSARQSNTQYF
TGCAGTGCTAGACAGTCAAATACGCAGTATTTT
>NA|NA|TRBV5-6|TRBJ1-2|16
CASSPDLGQPVYGYTF
TGTGCCAGCAGCCCGGATTTAGGACAGCCGGTCTATGGCTACACCTTC
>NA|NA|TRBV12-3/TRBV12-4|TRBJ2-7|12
CASSLTVSEQYF
TGTGCCAGCAGTTTAACAGTGAGTGAGCAGTACTTC
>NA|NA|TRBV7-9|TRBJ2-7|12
CASSHDSGRQYF
TGTGCCAGCAGCCACGACTCTGGCCGGCAGTACTTC
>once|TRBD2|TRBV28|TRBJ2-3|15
CASSPAGGSTDTQYF
TGTGCCAGCAGTCCCGCGGGGGGTAGCACAGATACGCAGTATTTT
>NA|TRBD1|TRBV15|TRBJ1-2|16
CATSTRGPETNYGYTF
TGTGCCACCAGCACCAGGGGGCCGGAGACGAACTATGGCTACACCTTC
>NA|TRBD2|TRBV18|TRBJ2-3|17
CASSPGLAGGSGDTQYF
TGTGCCAGCTCACCGGGACTAGCGGGGGGCTCGGGAGATACGCAGTATTTT
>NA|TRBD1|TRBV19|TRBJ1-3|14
CASRQGAAGNTIYF
TGTGCCAGTAGGCAGGGGGCGGCTGGAAACACCATATATTTT
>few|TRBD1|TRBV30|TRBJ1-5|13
CAWSRQGNQPQHF
TGTGCCTGGAGTCGACAGGGTAATCAGCCCCAGCATTTT
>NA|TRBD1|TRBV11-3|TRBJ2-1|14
CASSLRDSYNEQFF
TGTGCCAGCAGCTTAAGGGACAGTTACAATGAGCAGTTCTTC
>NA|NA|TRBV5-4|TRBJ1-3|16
CASSLWGGLSGNTIYF
TGTGCCAGCAGCTTGTGGGGGGGTTTGTCTGGAAACACCATATATTTT
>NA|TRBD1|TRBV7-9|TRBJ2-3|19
CASSPRNLKTGGVTDTQYF
TGTGCCAGCAGCCCACGTAACCTTAAGACAGGGGGCGTTACAGATACGCAGTATTTT
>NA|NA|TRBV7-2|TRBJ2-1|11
CASSLSNEQFF
TGTGCCAGCAGCTTATCAAATGAGCAGTTCTTC
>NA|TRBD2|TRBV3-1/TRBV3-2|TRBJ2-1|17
CASSQARGLAGHNEQFF
TGTGCCAGCAGCCAAGCCCGGGGACTAGCGGGCCACAATGAGCAGTTCTTC
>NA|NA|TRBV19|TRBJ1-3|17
CASGNTLGGTLGNTIYF
TGTGCCAGTGGAAACACGTTAGGAGGGACGCTTGGAAACACCATATATTTT
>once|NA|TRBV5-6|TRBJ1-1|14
CASSLDGVNTEAFF
TGTGCCAGCAGCTTGGACGGTGTGAACACTGAAGCTTTCTTT
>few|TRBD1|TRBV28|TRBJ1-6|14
CASSFRDRAGPLHF
TGTGCCAGCAGTTTTCGGGACAGGGCGGGTCCCCTCCACTTT
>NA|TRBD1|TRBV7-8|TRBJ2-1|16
CASSLEQGAFYNEQFF
TGTGCCAGCAGCTTAGAACAGGGGGCATTCTACAATGAGCAGTTCTTC
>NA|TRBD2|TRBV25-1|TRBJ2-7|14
CASSVGGIKDEQYF
TGTGCCAGCAGTGTCGGGGGGATCAAGGACGAGCAGTACTTC
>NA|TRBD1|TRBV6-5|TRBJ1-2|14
CASSGDSINYGYTF
TGTGCCAGCAGCGGGGACAGTATAAACTATGGCTACACCTTC
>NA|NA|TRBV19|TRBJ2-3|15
CASSPRLAHTDTQYF
TGTGCCAGTAGTCCCCGTTTAGCCCACACAGATACGCAGTATTTT
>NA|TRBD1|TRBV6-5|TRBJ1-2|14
CASRTGGTNYGYTF
TGTGCCAGCAGGACAGGGGGCACTAACTATGGCTACACCTTC
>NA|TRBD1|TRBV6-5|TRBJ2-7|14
CASSYGTGSREQYF
TGTGCCAGCAGTTACGGGACAGGGTCCCGCGAGCAGTACTTC
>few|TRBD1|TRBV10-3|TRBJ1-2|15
CAISESVQGAYGYTF
TGTGCCATCAGTGAGTCCGTCCAGGGGGCCTATGGCTACACCTTC
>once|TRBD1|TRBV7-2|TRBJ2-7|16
CASSLGTGILSYEQYF
TGTGCCAGCAGCTTAGGGACAGGGATACTCTCCTACGAGCAGTACTTC
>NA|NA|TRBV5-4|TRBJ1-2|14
CASSLQGHGYGYTF
TGTGCCAGCAGCTTGCAGGGGCACGGCTATGGCTACACCTTC
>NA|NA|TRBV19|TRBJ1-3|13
CASSPQGGNTIYF
TGTGCCAGTAGCCCCCAGGGGGGAAACACCATATATTTT
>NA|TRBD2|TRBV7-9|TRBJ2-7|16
CASSLATSGFSYEQYF
TGTGCCAGCAGCTTAGCGACTAGCGGGTTCTCCTACGAGCAGTACTTC